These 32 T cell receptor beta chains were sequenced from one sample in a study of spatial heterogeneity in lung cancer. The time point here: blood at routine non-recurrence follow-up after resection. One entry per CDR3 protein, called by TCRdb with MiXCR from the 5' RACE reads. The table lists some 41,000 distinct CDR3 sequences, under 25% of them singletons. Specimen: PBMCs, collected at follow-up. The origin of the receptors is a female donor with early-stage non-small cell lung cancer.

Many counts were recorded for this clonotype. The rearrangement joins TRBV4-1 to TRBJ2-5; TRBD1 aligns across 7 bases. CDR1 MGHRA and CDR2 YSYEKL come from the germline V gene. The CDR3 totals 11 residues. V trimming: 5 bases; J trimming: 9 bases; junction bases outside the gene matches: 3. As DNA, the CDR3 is TGCGCCAGCAGCAACACAGGGGCCCAGTACTTC. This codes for CASSNTGAQYF.

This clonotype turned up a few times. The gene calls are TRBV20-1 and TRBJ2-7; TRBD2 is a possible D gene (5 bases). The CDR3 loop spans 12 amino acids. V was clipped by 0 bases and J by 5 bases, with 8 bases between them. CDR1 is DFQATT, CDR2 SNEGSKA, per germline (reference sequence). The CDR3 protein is CSARDLADEQYF. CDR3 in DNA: TGCAGTGCTAGAGACCTAGCTGACGAGCAGTACTTC.

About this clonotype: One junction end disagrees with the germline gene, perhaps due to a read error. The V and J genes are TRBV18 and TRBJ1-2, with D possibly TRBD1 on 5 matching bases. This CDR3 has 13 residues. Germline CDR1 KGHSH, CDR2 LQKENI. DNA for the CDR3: TGTGCCAGCTCACCATCAGGGCTCTATCGCTACACCTTC. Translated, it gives CASSPSGLYRYTF.

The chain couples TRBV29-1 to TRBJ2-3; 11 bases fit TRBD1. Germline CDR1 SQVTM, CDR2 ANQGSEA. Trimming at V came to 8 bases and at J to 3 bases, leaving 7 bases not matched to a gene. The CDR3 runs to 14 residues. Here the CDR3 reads CSSWDRGSTDTQYF. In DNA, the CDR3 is TGCAGCTCATGGGACAGGGGGAGTACAGATACGCAGTATTTT.

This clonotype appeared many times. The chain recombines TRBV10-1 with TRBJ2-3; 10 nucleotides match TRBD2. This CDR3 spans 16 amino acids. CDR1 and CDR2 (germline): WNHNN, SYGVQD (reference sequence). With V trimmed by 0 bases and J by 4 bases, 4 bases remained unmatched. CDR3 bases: TGCGCCAGCAGTGAGTCTAGCGGGAGGCCCGCAGATACGCAGTATTTT. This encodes CASSESSGRPADTQYF.

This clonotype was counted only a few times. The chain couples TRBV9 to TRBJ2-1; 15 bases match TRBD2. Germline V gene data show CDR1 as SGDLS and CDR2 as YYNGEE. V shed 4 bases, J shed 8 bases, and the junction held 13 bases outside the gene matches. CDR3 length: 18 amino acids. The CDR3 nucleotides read TGTGCCAGCAGCCTCAACCCTAGGACTAGCGGGAGGGTCGATGAGCAGTTCTTC. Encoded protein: CASSLNPRTSGRVDEQFF.

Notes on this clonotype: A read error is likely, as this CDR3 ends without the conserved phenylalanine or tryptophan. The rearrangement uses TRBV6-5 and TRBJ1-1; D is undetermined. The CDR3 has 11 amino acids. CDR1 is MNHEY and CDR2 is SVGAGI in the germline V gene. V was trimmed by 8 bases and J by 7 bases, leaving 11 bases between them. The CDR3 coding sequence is TGTGCCAGCTCCAACCGCCGTGAAGCTTTCCTT. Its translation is CASSNRREAFL.

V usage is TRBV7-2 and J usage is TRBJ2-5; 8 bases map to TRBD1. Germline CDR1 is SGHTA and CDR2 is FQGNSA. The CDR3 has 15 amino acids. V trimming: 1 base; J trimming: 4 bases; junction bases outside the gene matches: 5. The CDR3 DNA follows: TGTGCCAGCAGCTTAGGAGGACAGGGAAGAGAGACCCAGTACTTC. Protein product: CASSLGGQGRETQYF.

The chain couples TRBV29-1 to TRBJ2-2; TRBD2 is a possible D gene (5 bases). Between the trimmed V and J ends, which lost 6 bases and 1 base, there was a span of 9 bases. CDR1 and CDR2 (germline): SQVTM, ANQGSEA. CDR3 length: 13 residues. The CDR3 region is CSVGDWNTGELFF. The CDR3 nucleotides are TGCAGCGTCGGGGATTGGAACACCGGGGAGCTGTTTTTT.

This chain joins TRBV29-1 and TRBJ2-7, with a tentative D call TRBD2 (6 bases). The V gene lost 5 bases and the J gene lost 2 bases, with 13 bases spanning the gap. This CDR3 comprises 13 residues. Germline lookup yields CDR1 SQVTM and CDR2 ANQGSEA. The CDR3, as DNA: TGCAGCGTTCCCGGGACTGAACCCTACGAGCAGTACTTC. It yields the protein CSVPGTEPYEQYF.

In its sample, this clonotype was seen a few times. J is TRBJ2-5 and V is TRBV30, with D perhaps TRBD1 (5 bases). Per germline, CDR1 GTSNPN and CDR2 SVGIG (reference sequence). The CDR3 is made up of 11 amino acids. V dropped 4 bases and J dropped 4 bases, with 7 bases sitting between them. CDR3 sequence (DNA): TGTGCCTGGAAAGGGGCAGAGACCCAGTACTTC. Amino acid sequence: CAWKGAETQYF.

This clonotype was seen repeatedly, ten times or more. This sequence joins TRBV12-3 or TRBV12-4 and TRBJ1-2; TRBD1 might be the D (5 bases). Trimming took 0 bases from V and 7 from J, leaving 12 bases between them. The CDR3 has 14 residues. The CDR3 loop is CASSLALRESGYTF. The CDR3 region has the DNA TGTGCCAGCAGTTTAGCGCTCAGGGAGAGTGGCTACACCTTC.

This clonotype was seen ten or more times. The CDR3 nucleotides are TGTGCCAGCAGTGAAACTAGCGGGGGGACCTACAATGAGCAGTTCTTC. It specifies CASSETSGGTYNEQFF. This chain links TRBV25-1 with TRBJ2-1, with 12 bases lining up with TRBD2. From germline, CDR1 is MGHDK and CDR2 SYGVNS. CDR3 length: 16 residues. V trimming: 2 bases; J trimming: 2 bases; junction bases outside the gene matches: 1.

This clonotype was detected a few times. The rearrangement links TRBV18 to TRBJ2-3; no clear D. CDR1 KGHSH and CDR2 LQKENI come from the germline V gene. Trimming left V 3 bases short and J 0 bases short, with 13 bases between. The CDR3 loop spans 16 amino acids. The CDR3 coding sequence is TGTGCCAGCTCACCTAAGATTAACTTTAGCACAGATACGCAGTATTTT. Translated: CASSPKINFSTDTQYF.

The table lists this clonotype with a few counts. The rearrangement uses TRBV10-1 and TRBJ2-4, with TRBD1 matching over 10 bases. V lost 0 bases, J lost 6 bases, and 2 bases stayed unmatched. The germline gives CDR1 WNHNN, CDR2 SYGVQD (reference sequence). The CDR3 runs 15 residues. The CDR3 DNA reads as TGCGCCAGCAGTGAGTCGCGGACAGGGGGAAACATTCAGTACTTC. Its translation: CASSESRTGGNIQYF.

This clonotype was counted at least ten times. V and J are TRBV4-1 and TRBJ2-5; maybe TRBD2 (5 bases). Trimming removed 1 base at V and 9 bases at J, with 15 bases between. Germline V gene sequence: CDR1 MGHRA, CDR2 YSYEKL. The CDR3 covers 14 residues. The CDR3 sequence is CASSQVIPPGAQYF. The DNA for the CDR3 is TGCGCCAGCAGCCAAGTGATCCCTCCCGGGGCCCAGTACTTC.

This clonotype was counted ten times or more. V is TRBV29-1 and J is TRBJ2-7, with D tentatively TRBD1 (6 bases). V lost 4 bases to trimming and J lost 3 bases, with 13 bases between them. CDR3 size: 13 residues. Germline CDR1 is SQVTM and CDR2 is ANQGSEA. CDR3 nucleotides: TGCAGCGTTGGGGGGCAGGTAGACTACGAGCAGTACTTC. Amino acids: CSVGGQVDYEQYF.

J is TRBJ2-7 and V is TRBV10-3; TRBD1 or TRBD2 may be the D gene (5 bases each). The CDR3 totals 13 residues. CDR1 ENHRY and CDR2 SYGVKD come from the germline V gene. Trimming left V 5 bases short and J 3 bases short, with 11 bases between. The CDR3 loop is CAISRGEFYEQYF. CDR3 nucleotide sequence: TGTGCCATCAGTAGAGGGGAGTTCTACGAGCAGTACTTC.

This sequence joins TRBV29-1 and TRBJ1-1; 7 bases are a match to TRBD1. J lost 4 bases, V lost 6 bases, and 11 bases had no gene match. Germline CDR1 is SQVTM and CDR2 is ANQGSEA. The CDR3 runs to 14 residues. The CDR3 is CSVQKGQKSTEAFF. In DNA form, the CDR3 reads TGCAGCGTGCAAAAGGGACAGAAGTCCACTGAAGCTTTCTTT. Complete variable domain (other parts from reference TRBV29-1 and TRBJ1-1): SAVISQKPSRDICQRGTSLTIQCQVDSQVTMMFWYRQQPGQSLTLIATANQGSEATYESGFVIDKFPISRPNLTFSTLTVSNMSPEDSSIYLCSVQKGQKSTEAFFGQGTRLTVV.

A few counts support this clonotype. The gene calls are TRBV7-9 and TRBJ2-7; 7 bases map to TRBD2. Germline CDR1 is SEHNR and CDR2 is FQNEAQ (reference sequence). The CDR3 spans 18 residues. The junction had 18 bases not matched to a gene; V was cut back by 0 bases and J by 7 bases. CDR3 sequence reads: CASSLAPYGAGEKGEQYF. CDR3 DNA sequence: TGTGCCAGCAGCTTAGCCCCGTACGGGGCGGGAGAAAAAGGGGAGCAGTACTTC.

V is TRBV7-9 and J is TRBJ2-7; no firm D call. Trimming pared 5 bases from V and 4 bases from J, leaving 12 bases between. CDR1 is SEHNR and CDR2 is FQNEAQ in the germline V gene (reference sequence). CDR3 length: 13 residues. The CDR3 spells CASSPRGLYEQYF. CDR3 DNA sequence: TGTGCCAGCAGCCCCCGAGGCTTATACGAGCAGTACTTC.

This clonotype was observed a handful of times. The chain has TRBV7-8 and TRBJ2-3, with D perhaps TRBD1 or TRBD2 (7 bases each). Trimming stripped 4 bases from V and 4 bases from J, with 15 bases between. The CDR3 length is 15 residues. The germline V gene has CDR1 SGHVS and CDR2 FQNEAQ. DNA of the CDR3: TGTGCCAGCAGCTCCCGACAGGGAGGGGCAGATACGCAGTATTTT. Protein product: CASSSRQGGADTQYF.

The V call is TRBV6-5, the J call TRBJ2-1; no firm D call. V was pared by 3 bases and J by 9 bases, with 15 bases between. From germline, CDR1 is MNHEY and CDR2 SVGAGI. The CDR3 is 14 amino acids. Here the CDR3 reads CASSYLPVGSEQFF. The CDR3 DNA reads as TGTGCCAGCAGTTATCTGCCGGTAGGAAGTGAGCAGTTCTTC.

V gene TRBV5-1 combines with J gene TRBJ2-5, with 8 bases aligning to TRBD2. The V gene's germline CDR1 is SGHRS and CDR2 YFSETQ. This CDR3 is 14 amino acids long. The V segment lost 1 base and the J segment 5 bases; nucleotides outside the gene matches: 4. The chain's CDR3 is CASSLRGGLETQYF. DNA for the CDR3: TGCGCCAGCAGCTTGCGGGGGGGCCTTGAGACCCAGTACTTC.

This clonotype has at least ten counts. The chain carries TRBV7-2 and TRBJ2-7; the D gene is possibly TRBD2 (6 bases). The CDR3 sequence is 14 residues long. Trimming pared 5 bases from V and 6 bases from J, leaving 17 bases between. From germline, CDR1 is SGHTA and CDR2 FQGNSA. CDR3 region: CASSPRLVLSEQYF. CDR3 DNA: TGTGCCAGCAGCCCTCGACTAGTTTTGAGCGAGCAGTACTTC.

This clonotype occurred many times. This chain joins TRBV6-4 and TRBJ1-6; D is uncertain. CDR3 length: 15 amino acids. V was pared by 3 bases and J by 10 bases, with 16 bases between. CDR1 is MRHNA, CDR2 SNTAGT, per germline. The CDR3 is CASSEVGSNRSPLHF. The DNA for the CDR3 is TGTGCCAGCAGTGAAGTAGGATCCAATCGGTCACCCCTCCACTTT.

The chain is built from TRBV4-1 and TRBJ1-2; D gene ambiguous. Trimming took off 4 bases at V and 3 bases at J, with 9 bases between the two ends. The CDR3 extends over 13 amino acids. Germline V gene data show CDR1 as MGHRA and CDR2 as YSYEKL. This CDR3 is CASSPDGYYGYTF. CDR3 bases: TGCGCCAGCAGCCCGGACGGATACTATGGCTACACCTTC.

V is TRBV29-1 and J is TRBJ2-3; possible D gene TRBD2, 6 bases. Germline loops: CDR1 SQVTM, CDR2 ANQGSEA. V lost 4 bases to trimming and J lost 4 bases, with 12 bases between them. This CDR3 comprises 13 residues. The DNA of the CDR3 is TGCAGCGTTGGGGGAGGAAACGCAGATACGCAGTATTTT. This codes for CSVGGGNADTQYF.

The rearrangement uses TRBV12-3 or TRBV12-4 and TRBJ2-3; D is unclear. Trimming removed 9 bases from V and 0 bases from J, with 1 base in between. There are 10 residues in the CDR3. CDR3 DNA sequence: TGTGCCAGTAGCACAGATACGCAGTATTTT. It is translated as CASSTDTQYF.

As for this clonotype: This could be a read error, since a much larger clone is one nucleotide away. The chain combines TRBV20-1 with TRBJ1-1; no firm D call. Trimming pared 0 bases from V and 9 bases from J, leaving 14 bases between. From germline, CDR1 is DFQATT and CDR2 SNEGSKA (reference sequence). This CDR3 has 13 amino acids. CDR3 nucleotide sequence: TGCAGTGCTAGAGATCTTGGGGTCCCTAAAGCTTTCTTT. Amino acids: CSARDLGVPKAFF.

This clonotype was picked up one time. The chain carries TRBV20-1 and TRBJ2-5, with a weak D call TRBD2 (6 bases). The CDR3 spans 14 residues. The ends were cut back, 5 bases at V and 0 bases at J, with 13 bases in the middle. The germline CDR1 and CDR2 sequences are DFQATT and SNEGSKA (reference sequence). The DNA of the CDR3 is TGCAGTGCTCCTGGGGGGTGGTACCAAGAGACCCAGTACTTC. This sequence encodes CSAPGGWYQETQYF.

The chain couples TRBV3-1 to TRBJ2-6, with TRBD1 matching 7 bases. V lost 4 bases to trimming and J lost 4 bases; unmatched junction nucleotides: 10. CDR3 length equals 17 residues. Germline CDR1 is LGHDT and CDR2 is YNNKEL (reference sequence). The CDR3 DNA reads TGTGCCAGCAGCCCAGGGACAGCTCTCTCGGGGGCCAACGTCCTGACTTTC. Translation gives CASSPGTALSGANVLTF.